This T cell receptor (beta chain) is from a study of T-cell memory formation after mild COVID-19. Study outcomes and limitations: CD4+ clones that contracted lay mainly in CM and EM; CD8+ ones lay in EMRA. From day 15 to 85, contracting clones were balanced between CD4 and CD8, whereas later expanders leaned toward CD4+.

One entry per CDR3 protein results from TCRdb running MiXCR on the 5' RACE reads. Of under 250,000 distinct CDR3 sequences listed, around a tenth are singletons. Turning to this clonotype: The antigen remains unidentified.

V was shortened by 4 bases and J by 4 bases, with 16 bases between the two germline ends. This CDR3 comprises 15 residues. Germline-derived CDR1 and CDR2 are SGHVS and FNYEAQ. The receptor was isolated from a man aged 18-30 years who had mild COVID-19 (a few samples of this study predate the infection). Cell type and time point are not known. Sequencing was done on a sample of PBMCs or a T cell subset sorted from them (not recorded which). The chain uses TRBV7-6 and TRBJ1-2, with D possibly being TRBD1 (6 bases). CDR3 bases: TGTGCCAGCAGCTCACAGGGAAGTGGGGCCTATGGCTACACCTTC. Its translation is CASSSQGSGAYGYTF.